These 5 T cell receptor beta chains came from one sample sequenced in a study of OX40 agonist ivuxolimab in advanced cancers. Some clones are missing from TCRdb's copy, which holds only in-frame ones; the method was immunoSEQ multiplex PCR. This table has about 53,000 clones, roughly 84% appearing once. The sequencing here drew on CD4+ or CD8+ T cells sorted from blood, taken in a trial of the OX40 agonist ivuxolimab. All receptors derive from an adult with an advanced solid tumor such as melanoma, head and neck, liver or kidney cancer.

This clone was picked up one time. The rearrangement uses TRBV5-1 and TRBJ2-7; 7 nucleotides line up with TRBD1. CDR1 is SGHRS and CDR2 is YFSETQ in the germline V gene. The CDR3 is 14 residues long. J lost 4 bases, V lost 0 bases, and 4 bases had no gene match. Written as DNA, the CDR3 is TGCGCCAGCAGCTTGGGGCAGGGGGTTTACGAGCAGTACTTC. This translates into CASSLGQGVYEQYF.

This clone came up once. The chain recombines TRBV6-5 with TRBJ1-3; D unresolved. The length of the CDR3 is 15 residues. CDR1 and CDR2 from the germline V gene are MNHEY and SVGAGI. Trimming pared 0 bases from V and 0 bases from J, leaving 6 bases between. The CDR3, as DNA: TGTGCCAGCAGTTACTCGGAGACCTCTGGAAACACCATATATTTT. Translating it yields CASSYSETSGNTIYF.

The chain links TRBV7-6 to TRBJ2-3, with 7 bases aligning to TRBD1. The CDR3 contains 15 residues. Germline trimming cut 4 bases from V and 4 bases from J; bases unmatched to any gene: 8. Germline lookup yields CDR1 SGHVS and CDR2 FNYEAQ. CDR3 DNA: TGTGCCAGCAGCTCCTCCAGTCAGGGGGCAGATACGCAGTATTTT. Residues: CASSSSSQGADTQYF.

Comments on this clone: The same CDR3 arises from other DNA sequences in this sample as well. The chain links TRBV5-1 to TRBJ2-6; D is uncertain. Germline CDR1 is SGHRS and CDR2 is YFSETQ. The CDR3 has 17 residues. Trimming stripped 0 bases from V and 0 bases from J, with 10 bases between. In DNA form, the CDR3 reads TGCGCCAGCAGCTTGGGTCTCGGCCTCTCTGGGGCCAACGTCCTGACTTTC. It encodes CASSLGLGLSGANVLTF.

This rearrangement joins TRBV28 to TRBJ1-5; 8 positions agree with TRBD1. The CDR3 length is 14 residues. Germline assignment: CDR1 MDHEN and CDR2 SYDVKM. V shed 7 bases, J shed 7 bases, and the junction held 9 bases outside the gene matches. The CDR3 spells CASNRQGRGQPQHF. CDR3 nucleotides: TGTGCCAGCAACCGACAGGGGCGAGGCCAGCCCCAGCATTTT.